This entry features one T cell receptor beta chain sequence. The antigen is unknown. Genomic DNA per cell subset filled all wells of several immunoSEQ plates. The protocol was immunoSEQ multiplex PCR, while the TCRdb copy is restricted to in-frame clones and leaves out a portion. Of approximately 2.4 million clones detected, 95% appear once; the ten largest clones hold around 0.13%. CDR1 MNHEY and CDR2 SVGAGI come from the germline V gene. With 5 bases removed from V and 2 bases from J, the gap between germline ends came to 12 bases. The CDR3 is 14 residues long. Memory CD4+ cells were the fraction left after CD45RA+ naive selection. This sample was taken from a study of shared clonotypes between healthy human individuals. Study-wide results and limits: The study found lower generation probabilities in non-shared clonotypes than in those shared by all four donors. What naive subsets generally showed was a larger estimated richness than memory subsets showed.

The chain couples TRBV6-5 to TRBJ1-2; no clear D gene. The origin of this receptor is a man younger than 35 in good health. The specimen sequenced was naive CD4+ T cells sorted from blood. Subset described: CD45RA+ positively selected. CDR3 residues: CASSIITGNYGYTF. The CDR3 DNA reads as TGTGCCAGCAGTATAATAACGGGAAACTATGGCTACACCTTC.